This TCR beta chain was documented in a study of cytotoxic CD8 clonotypes in ibrutinib-treated CLL. Study-level background: Response samples were taken after a median of approximately 13 months on treatment, range 6 to 36.

This table comes from immunoSEQ multiplex PCR, and its TCRdb copy is limited to in-frame clones, with some not included. This sample has 45,000 to 55,000 clones, with approximately 50% found just once. In its sample, this clone was seen a few times. Its antigen is undetermined. This CDR3 has 13 residues. Germline V gene lookup returns CDR1 GTSNPN and CDR2 SVGIG (reference sequence). V shed 2 bases, J shed 2 bases, and the junction held 3 bases outside the gene matches. Points from the study as a whole: Shared public clonotypes were rare, and on treatment they either got smaller or stayed the same.

The specimen was PBMCs, collected after 12 months of ibrutinib treatment. This chain connects TRBV30 to TRBJ2-7; 7 nucleotides line up with TRBD1. This receptor was taken from a human donor with chronic lymphocytic leukemia. This chain's CDR3 is CAWSRDSAYEQYF. CDR3 DNA sequence: TGTGCCTGGAGTCGGGACAGTGCCTACGAGCAGTACTTC.